These T cell receptor beta chains were read from a single sample in a study of PD-1 blockade in classical Hodgkin lymphoma. The table came from immunoSEQ multiplex PCR; TCRdb's copy has only in-frame clones and leaves some out. The table records 64,000 or so clones, about 92% of them present only once. The sample was peripheral blood mononuclear cells (PBMCs), taken before the fourth cycle of nivolumab. The receptors were sampled from a human donor with classical Hodgkin lymphoma. Both conserved end residues are part of each CDR3. The D gene is left open where the match is weak. Clone size is shown for a subset of rows, as once, few, many or a class of expanded clone.

d_call	cdr3_length	v_call	j_call	clone_size	cdr3_nt	cdr3_aa
TRBD2	19	TRBV7-6	TRBJ2-7	.	TGTGCCAGCAGCTTAGGGTCGCGACTAGCGGGAGGGCCTCTCTACGAGCAGTACTTC	CASSLGSRLAGGPLYEQYF
TRBD1	13	TRBV27	TRBJ2-7	.	TGTGCCAGCAGTCAGGGACAGGGCTACGAGCAGTACTTC	CASSQGQGYEQYF
TRBD2	15	TRBV27	TRBJ2-1	.	TGTGCCAGCAGTACGCCGGGACTAGCGGGAACTGAGCAGTTCTTC	CASSTPGLAGTEQFF
.	16	TRBV10-3	TRBJ1-2	.	TGTGCCATCAGTGAGTTAGCAGGCAGGGTCGGCTATGGCTACACCTTC	CAISELAGRVGYGYTF
TRBD1	14	TRBV27	TRBJ1-2	.	TGTGCCAGCAGCAAAACGACAGGGGCCTATGGCTACACCTTC	CASSKTTGAYGYTF
.	12	TRBV28	TRBJ2-3	.	TGTGCCAGCAGTCCGTTCGCAGATACGCAGTATTTT	CASSPFADTQYF
TRBD2	16	TRBV11-2	TRBJ2-2	.	TGTGCCAGCAGCCCAAGGGTAGCGGGGAACACCGGGGAGCTGTTTTTT	CASSPRVAGNTGELFF
.	12	TRBV5-1	TRBJ2-7	.	TGCGCCAGCAGGGAAGCGACAGACGAGCAGTACTTC	CASREATDEQYF
.	15	TRBV2	TRBJ2-3	.	TGTGCCAGCAGCGTCCTGGGCCCGGGGCCGGATACGCAGTATTTT	CASSVLGPGPDTQYF
TRBD2	15	TRBV7-9	TRBJ2-7	.	TGTGCCAGCAGCCGGGGGGTAACCCCGGCCGACGAGCAGTACTTC	CASSRGVTPADEQYF
TRBD2	11	TRBV20-1	TRBJ2-5	.	TGCAGTGCGGCGGGGGAAGAGACCCAGTACTTC	CSAAGEETQYF
.	13	TRBV9	TRBJ2-5	.	TGTGCCAGCAGCTCGGGAATCCAAGAGACCCAGTACTTC	CASSSGIQETQYF
TRBD1	17	TRBV6-1	TRBJ2-7	.	TGTGCCAGCAGTGAAGCGCGCCCCCGGACAGGGGGCTACGAGCAGTACTTC	CASSEARPRTGGYEQYF
.	13	TRBV10-3	TRBJ1-1	.	TGTGCCATCGGACGGACAGAAAACACTGAAGCTTTCTTT	CAIGRTENTEAFF
TRBD2	17	TRBV11-1	TRBJ2-3	.	TGTGCCAGCAGCACAGACCGGCTAGCGGGGGTCACAGATACGCAGTATTTT	CASSTDRLAGVTDTQYF
TRBD2	18	TRBV5-1	TRBJ2-1	.	TGCGCCAGCAGCTTGGATTCGGCAGACCGGGGGGAGTACAATGAGCAGTTCTTC	CASSLDSADRGEYNEQFF
.	15	TRBV6-5	TRBJ2-6	.	TGTGCCAGCAGTTACAGGGCCTCTGGGGCCAACGTCCTGACTTTC	CASSYRASGANVLTF
.	15	TRBV6-5	TRBJ1-2	.	TGTGCCAGCAGTTACTCGGTGCAGGGAGGCTATGGCTACACCTTC	CASSYSVQGGYGYTF
TRBD1	15	TRBV11-2	TRBJ2-2	.	TGTGCCAGCAGCCCATCGCCAGGGGGAATTGGGGAGCTGTTTTTT	CASSPSPGGIGELFF
TRBD2	14	TRBV9	TRBJ2-1	once	TGTGCCAGCAGCGTGGGACTAGCGGGAGATGAGCAGTTCTTC	CASSVGLAGDEQFF
.	10	TRBV29-1	TRBJ2-7	.	TGCAGCGTTGTAGGGGACGAGCAGTACTTC	CSVVGDEQYF
TRBD2	17	TRBV11-2	TRBJ2-1	.	TGTGCCAGCAGCTTAGAGCCCAGCGGGGTCCCCCACAATGAGCAGTTCTTC	CASSLEPSGVPHNEQFF
.	13	TRBV7-6	TRBJ2-7	.	TGTGCCAGCAGCGAACGGGACAAGTCCGAGCAGTACTTC	CASSERDKSEQYF
.	16	TRBV27	TRBJ2-3	.	TGTGCCAGCAGTGGGTGGGCCACTAGTAGCACAGATACGCAGTATTTT	CASSGWATSSTDTQYF
.	16	TRBV5-1	TRBJ1-1	few	TGCGCCAGCAAGGAGACTCGGGGGCCCAGTGCCACTGAAGCTTTCTTT	CASKETRGPSATEAFF
TRBD1	14	TRBV5-6	TRBJ2-7	.	TGTGCCAGCAGCTTAGGACAGGGATCCTACGAGCAGTACTTC	CASSLGQGSYEQYF
.	12	TRBV5-6	TRBJ1-2	.	TGTGCCAGCAGCTTTGGCACGGAGGGCTACACCTTC	CASSFGTEGYTF
.	15	TRBV15	TRBJ1-4	.	TGTGCCACCAGCAGGATACCATCAACTAATGAAAAACTGTTTTTT	CATSRIPSTNEKLFF
.	12	TRBV30	TRBJ2-7	.	TGTGCCTGGACTACCATGGGGCCCGAGCAGTACTTC	CAWTTMGPEQYF
.	15	TRBV23-1	TRBJ2-7	.	TGCGCCAGCAGTCGTTGCGGGGGCCATAGATACGAGCAGTACTTC	CASSRCGGHRYEQYF
TRBD2	15	TRBV19	TRBJ2-1	.	TGTGCCAGTAGTACCCGGACTAGCAGCTACAATGAGCAGTTCTTC	CASSTRTSSYNEQFF
.	14	TRBV12-5	TRBJ2-1	.	TGTGCTAGTGGTCGGGACGCGGTCTACAATGAGCAGTTCTTC	CASGRDAVYNEQFF
.	11	TRBV20-1	TRBJ2-1	.	TGCAGTGCTAGAGATCTAGGGGAGCAGTTCTTC	CSARDLGEQFF
TRBD2	17	TRBV7-9	TRBJ2-1	.	TGTGCCAGCAGTCCAAAACTAGCGGGGGCCCGGGACAATGAGCAGTTCTTC	CASSPKLAGARDNEQFF
TRBD2	13	TRBV29-1	TRBJ2-1	.	TGCAGCGTCGGGACTAGCGTCCCCAATGAGCAGTTCTTC	CSVGTSVPNEQFF